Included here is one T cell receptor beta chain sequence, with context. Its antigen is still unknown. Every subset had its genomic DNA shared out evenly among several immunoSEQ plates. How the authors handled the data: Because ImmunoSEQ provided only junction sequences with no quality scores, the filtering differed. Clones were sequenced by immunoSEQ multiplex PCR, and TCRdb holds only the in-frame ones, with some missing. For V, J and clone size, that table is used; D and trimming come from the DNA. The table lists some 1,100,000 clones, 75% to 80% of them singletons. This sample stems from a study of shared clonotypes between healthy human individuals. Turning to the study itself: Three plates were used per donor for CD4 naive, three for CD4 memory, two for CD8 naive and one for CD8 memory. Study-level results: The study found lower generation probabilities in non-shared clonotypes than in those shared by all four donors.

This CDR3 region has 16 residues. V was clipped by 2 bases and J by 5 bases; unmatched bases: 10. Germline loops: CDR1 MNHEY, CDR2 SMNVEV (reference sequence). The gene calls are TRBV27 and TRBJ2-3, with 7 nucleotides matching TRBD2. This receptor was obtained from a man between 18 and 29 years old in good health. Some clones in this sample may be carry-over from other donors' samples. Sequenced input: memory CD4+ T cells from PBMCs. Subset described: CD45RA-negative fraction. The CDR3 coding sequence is TGTGCCAGCAGTTTAAGAGCGGGGACCCTCGGAGATACGCAGTATTTT. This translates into CASSLRAGTLGDTQYF.